This T cell receptor (beta chain) appears in the sequencing data of a study of monozygotic twins with cystic fibrosis. Profiled with immunoSEQ multiplex PCR; TCRdb holds only in-frame clones, not every one. The profile covers approximately 11,000 clones, with over 75% appearing a single time and over 0.5% taken by the ten largest. Findings of the study overall: Age, concordance and disease severity did not associate with shared CDR3 numbers. J usage was most co-twin-similar in 8 of 16 pairs, V in 13. Low clonality (median about 0.0095) suggested a mostly naive repertoire. Monozygotic CF twin pairs shared significantly more nucleotide-identical clonotypes than unrelated CF individuals did.

Remarks on this clone: Its antigen is undetermined.

CDR1 and CDR2 from the germline V gene are MNHNY and SVGAGI (reference sequence). This CDR3 is built from 15 residues. V lost 8 bases to trimming and J lost 2 bases; unmatched junction nucleotides: 8. The TCR comes from a man younger than 30 with cystic fibrosis. The sequencing input was blood. The chain carries TRBV6-6 and TRBJ2-3; 9 bases are shared with TRBD2. The CDR3 is CASHSTSGSTDTQYF. The CDR3 nucleotides are TGTGCCAGCCACTCGACTAGCGGTTCCACAGATACGCAGTATTTT.